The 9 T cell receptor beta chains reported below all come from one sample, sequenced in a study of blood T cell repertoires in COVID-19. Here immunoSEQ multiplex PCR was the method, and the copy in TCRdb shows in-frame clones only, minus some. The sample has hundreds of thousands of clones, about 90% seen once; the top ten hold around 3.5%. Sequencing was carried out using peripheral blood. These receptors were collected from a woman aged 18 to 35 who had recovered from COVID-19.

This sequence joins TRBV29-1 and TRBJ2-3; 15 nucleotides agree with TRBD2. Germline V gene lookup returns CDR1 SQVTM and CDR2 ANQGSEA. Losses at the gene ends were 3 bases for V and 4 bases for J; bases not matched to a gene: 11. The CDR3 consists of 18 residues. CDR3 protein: CSVEGLAGGPKGPDTQYF. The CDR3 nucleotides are TGCAGCGTTGAGGGACTAGCGGGAGGCCCGAAGGGTCCAGATACGCAGTATTTT.

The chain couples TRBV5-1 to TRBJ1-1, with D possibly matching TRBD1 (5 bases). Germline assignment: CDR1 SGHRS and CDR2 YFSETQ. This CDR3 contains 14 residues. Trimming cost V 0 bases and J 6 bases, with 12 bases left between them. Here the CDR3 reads CASSLELRVAEAFF. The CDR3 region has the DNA TGCGCCAGCAGCTTGGAACTCAGGGTCGCTGAAGCTTTCTTT.

CDR3 coding DNA: TGTGCCAGCAGCTACAGGGGTTACGAGCAGTACGTC. This gives the protein CASSYRGYEQYV. J is TRBJ2-7 and V is TRBV2, with TRBD1 matching over 7 bases. Germline-derived CDR1 and CDR2 are SNHLY and FYNNEI. V shed 6 bases, J shed 4 bases, and the junction held 3 bases outside the gene matches. The CDR3 is 12 amino acids.

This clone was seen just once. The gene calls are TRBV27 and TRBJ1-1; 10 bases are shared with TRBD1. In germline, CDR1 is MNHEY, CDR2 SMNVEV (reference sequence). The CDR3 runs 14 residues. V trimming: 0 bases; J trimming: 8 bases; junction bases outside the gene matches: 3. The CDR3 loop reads CASSLSRTGGEAFF. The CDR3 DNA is TGTGCCAGCAGTTTATCTCGGACAGGGGGAGAAGCTTTCTTT.

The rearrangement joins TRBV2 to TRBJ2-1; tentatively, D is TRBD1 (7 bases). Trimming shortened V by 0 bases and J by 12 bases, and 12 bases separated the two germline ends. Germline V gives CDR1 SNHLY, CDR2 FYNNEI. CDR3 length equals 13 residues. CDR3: CASSEAAGGWQFF. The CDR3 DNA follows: TGTGCCAGCAGTGAAGCGGCAGGGGGGTGGCAGTTCTTC.

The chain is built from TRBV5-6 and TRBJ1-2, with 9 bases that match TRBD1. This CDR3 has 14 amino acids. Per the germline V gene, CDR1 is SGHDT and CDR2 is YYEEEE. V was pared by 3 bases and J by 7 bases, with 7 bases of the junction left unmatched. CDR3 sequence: CASSSGTGLGGYTF. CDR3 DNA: TGTGCCAGCAGCTCCGGGACAGGGCTTGGTGGCTACACCTTC.

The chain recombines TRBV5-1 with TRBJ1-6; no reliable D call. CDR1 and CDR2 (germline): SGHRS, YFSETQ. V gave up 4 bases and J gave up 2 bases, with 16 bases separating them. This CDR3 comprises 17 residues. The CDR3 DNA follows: TGCGCCAGCAGCCCGGGTGATCGAGGAACCTATAATTCACCCCTCCACTTT. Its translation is CASSPGDRGTYNSPLHF.

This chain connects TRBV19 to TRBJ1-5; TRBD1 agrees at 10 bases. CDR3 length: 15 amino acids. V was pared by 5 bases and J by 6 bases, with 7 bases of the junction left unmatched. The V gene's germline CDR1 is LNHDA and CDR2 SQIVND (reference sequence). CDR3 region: CASSPGQGDSQPQHF. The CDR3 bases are TGTGCCAGTAGTCCCGGACAGGGGGATAGTCAGCCCCAGCATTTT.

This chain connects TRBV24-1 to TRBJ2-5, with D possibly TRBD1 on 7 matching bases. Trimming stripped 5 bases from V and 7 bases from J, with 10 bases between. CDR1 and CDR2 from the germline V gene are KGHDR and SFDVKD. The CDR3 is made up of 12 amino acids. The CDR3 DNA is TGTGCCACCAGTGGCCAGGGGGGGACCCAGTACTTC. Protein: CATSGQGGTQYF.